The clone carrying this T cell receptor beta chain was observed a single time. Its antigen is unidentified. Germline CDR1 SNHLY, CDR2 FYNNEI. This CDR3 spans 15 amino acids. V trimming: 3 bases; J trimming: 0 bases; junction bases outside the gene matches: 5. Generated by immunoSEQ multiplex PCR, the TCRdb table keeps only in-frame clones and is missing some. The table records 5,600 or so clones, around 80% of them present only once. This entry belongs to a study of somatic mutations in cytotoxic T cells in rheumatoid arthritis. As for the study in general: Blood from the patient (approximately 30 ml EDTA) was drawn right after diagnosis, pretreatment. Findings of the study overall: Nobody adjusted the slight TRBV07 underrepresentation in rheumatoid arthritis patients for multiple comparisons.

The sequence derives from an adult with rheumatoid arthritis. What was sequenced was CD8+ T cells sorted from blood. The chain recombines TRBV2 with TRBJ2-7; 7 nucleotides line up with TRBD2. This CDR3 reads CASSDPGRSSYEQYF. In nucleotides, the CDR3 is TGTGCCAGCAGTGATCCCGGGAGGTCCTCCTACGAGCAGTACTTC.